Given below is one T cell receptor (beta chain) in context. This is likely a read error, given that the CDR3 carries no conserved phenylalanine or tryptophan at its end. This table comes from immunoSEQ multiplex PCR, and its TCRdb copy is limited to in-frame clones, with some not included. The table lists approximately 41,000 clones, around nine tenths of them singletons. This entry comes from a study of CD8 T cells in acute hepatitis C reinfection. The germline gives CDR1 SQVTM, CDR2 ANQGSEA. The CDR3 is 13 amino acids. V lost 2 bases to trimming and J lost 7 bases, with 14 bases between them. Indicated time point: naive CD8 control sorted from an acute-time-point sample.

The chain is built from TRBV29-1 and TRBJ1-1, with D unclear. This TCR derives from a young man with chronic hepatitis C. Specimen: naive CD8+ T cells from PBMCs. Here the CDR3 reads CSVERPDGSEAFS. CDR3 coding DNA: TGCAGCGTTGAACGCCCCGACGGTAGTGAAGCTTTCTCT.